A selection of T cell receptor beta chains follows, all from one sample in a study of shared clonotypes between healthy human individuals. Profiled with immunoSEQ multiplex PCR; TCRdb holds only in-frame clones, not every one. Of some 490,000 clones listed, around 73% are singletons. Sequenced: PBMCs. All receptors derive from a woman aged 40 to 50 in good health. Some clones in this sample may be carry-over from other donors' samples. Each CDR3 is given with its conserved first and last residue. The D gene is left open where the match is weak. The size field is filled for only some rows; it gives once, few, many or a size class.

D	V	J	length	size	DNA	CDR3
.	TRBV29-1	TRBJ1-1	12	.	TGCAGCGTTCTTAGGGGCGCGACTGAAGCTTTCTTT	CSVLRGATEAFF
TRBD2	TRBV5-1	TRBJ2-5	14	once	TGCGCCAGCAGCACGGGAGGCCTCAGGGAGACCCAGTACTTC	CASSTGGLRETQYF
TRBD2	TRBV5-5	TRBJ2-1	16	.	TGTGCCAGCAGCTTCGGGGCGGGAGGGCCGAGGAATGAGCAGTTCTTC	CASSFGAGGPRNEQFF
TRBD1	TRBV28	TRBJ2-1	12	.	TGTGCCAGCAGTTTCCCAGGGGGCAAGCAGTTCTTC	CASSFPGGKQFF
TRBD2	TRBV27	TRBJ2-1	16	.	TGTGCCAGCAGACCGGGACTAGCGGGAGGGTACAATGAGCAGTTCTTC	CASRPGLAGGYNEQFF
.	TRBV7-8	TRBJ2-7	14	once	TGTGCCAGCAGCTTAGCCACGTTGGACTACGAGCAGTACTTC	CASSLATLDYEQYF
.	TRBV5-1	TRBJ2-2	16	.	TGCGCCAGCAGCTTGGCGGCGAGGGCAACGACCGGGGAGCTGTTTTTT	CASSLAARATTGELFF
.	TRBV18	TRBJ2-1	11	.	TGTGCCAGCTCAGACGAACTGGAGCAGTTCTTC	CASSDELEQFF
TRBD2	TRBV14	TRBJ2-4	17	.	TGTGCCAGCAGCCAAGATGGGACTAGCGGGAGGCTAAACATTCAGTACTTC	CASSQDGTSGRLNIQYF
TRBD2	TRBV5-1	TRBJ2-3	16	.	TGCGCCAGCAGCTTGATAGGGCAGCGGGGGGCAGATACGCAGTATTTT	CASSLIGQRGADTQYF
TRBD1	TRBV18	TRBJ2-7	14	.	TGTGCCAGCTCACCGGGGACAGGGGAATCCGAGCAGTACTTC	CASSPGTGESEQYF
TRBD2	TRBV5-4	TRBJ2-1	13	.	TGTGCCAGCAGCTATAGCGGGTTCAATGAGCAGTTCTTC	CASSYSGFNEQFF
.	TRBV5-1	TRBJ2-7	16	.	TGCGCCAGCAGCTTGGCGGGCTCTATCTACTCCTACGAGCAGTACTTC	CASSLAGSIYSYEQYF
.	TRBV27	TRBJ2-7	17	.	TGTGCCAGCAGTTTGAGAGTGTGGGGGACATCGTCCTACGAGCAGTACTTC	CASSLRVWGTSSYEQYF
.	TRBV7-3	TRBJ1-1	13	few	TGTGCCAGCAGCTCGTCGGATGGAACTGAAGCTTTCTTT	CASSSSDGTEAFF
.	TRBV7-2	TRBJ2-6	16	.	TGTGCCAGCAGCTTAGCGGGGACTGCTGGGGCCAACGTCCTGACTTTC	CASSLAGTAGANVLTF
.	TRBV19	TRBJ2-1	14	.	TGTGCCAGTAAAAACAGTTGGGGGAACAATGAGCAGTTCTTC	CASKNSWGNNEQFF
.	TRBV7-2	TRBJ2-5	13	many	TGTGCCAGCAGCTTGGGACGGCAAGAGACCCAGTACTTC	CASSLGRQETQYF
.	TRBV11-2	TRBJ1-1	14	.	TGTGCCAGCAGCTTAAATTGGGGGGACACTGAAGCTTTCTTT	CASSLNWGDTEAFF
.	TRBV4-3	TRBJ2-4	14	.	TGCGCCAGCAGCCAGGTACCGGGAGCTATCGTTCAGTACTTC	CASSQVPGAIVQYF
.	TRBV6-4	TRBJ1-1	13	.	TGTGCCAGCAGCCCATTACAGGGCACTGAAGCTTTCTTT	CASSPLQGTEAFF
TRBD2	TRBV7-2	TRBJ2-3	16	.	TGTGCCAGCAGCCCGTCAACTAGCGGGAGCTGGGATACGCAGTATTTT	CASSPSTSGSWDTQYF
.	TRBV15	TRBJ2-3	14	few	TGTGCCACCAGCAGAGATCAGGAGAGGGATACGCAGTATTTT	CATSRDQERDTQYF
.	TRBV27	TRBJ1-2	13	.	TGTGCCAGCAGTTTATCCCTAAACTATGGCTACACCTTC	CASSLSLNYGYTF